This T cell receptor beta chain was obtained from a study of a mutant IDH1 vaccine in newly diagnosed glioma. Overall study: Across weeks 1, 3, 5, 7, 11, 15, 19 and 23, patients received a vaccination each time, eight in all. Therapy received beforehand was radiotherapy, temozolomide, or both, with most patients given both.

V lost 3 bases to trimming and J lost 0 bases, with 15 bases between them. The CDR3 is 17 residues long. Germline V CDR1 and CDR2: MGHRA, YSYEKL. Details on this clone: No antigen is known for it.

Method: immunoSEQ multiplex PCR; TCRdb's copy keeps in-frame clones and lacks some. This sample yields fewer than 45,000 clones, of which about 80% are seen a single time; 5% to 6% belongs to the top ten. Time point reported: week 23, last vaccination. Topical imiquimod accompanied each vaccine dose, which consisted of 300 ug of mutant IDH1 20-mer peptide. Patients carried new grade 3 or 4 IDH1-mutant astrocytomas lacking nuclear ATRX. Sequencing used PBMCs, obtained from a glioma patient whose treatment included an IDH1 peptide vaccine. The receptor comes from a man aged 45 to 65 with glioma. This chain joins TRBV4-1 and TRBJ1-3; D is perhaps TRBD1 (6 bases). This CDR3 reads CASSHTSTRGSGNTIYF. The DNA for the CDR3 is TGCGCCAGCAGCCACACCTCGACCAGGGGCTCTGGAAACACCATATATTTT.